This TCR beta chain was retrieved from a study of Graves' ophthalmopathy and Graves' hyperthyroidism. Enrolled hyperthyroidism patients had a new diagnosis, a duration under 2 months, and an age of 18 to 65. Clinical symptoms, serum thyroxine, TRAb, thyroid ultrasound and orbital computed tomography were relied on for diagnosis. The PBMCs used were ones drawn from 9.5 to 10 ml of fresh peripheral blood. Transcripts of RNA were the source for amplifying TCR beta CDR3 regions. The first-round RT-PCR employed HTBI primers together with the Qiagen OneStep RT-PCR kit. A multiplex PCR was then performed as the second round. TCRdb ran MiXCR on the multiplex PCR reads and lists one entry per CDR3 protein. The table lists about 400,000 distinct CDR3 sequences, 15% of them singletons. The CDR3 length is 13 residues. CDR1 and CDR2 (germline): MNHEY, SVGEGT. The V and J ends lost 3 bases and 6 bases respectively, with 11 bases between them.

Points from the study as a whole: Blood was where most expanded thyroid clonotypes above 0.001 frequency also turned up.

This clonotype was found many times. Its target is unknown. The chain carries TRBV6-2 or TRBV6-3 and TRBJ1-1, with a possible D match to TRBD1 (5 bases). Sequencing was performed on peripheral blood. This sequence was found in a woman under 30 with stable Graves' hyperthyroidism. The CDR3 loop is CASSYGAAPEAFF. In DNA form, the CDR3 reads TGTGCCAGCAGTTATGGGGCAGCCCCTGAAGCTTTCTTT.